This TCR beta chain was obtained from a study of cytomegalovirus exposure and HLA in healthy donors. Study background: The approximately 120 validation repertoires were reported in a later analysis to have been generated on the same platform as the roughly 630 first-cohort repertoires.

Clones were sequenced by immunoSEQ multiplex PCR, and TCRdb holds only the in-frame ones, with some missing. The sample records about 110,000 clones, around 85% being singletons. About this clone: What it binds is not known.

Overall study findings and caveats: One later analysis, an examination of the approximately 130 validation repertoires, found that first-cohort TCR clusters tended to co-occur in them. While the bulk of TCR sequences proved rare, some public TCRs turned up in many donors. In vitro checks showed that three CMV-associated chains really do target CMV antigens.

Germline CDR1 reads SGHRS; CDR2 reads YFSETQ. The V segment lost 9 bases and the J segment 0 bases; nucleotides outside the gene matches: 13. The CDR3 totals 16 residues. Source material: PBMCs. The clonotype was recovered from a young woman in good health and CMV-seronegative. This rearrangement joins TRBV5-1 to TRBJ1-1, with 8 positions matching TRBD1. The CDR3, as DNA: TGCGCCACCTTGTCGGACAGGGAATATATGAACACTGAAGCTTTCTTT. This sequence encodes CATLSDREYMNTEAFF.